The 29 T cell receptor beta chains given below trace back to one sample, sequenced in a study of blood T cell repertoires in COVID-19. Using immunoSEQ multiplex PCR, the repertoire was profiled, and TCRdb retains in-frame clones only, with some absent. The profile shows tens of thousands of clones, around 80% of them singletons. Sequences were obtained from peripheral blood. These receptors were taken from a man older than 75 with active or convalescent COVID-19.

CDR3 loop: CASSLGGNEPQHF. For the CDR3, the DNA is TGTGCCAGCAGTTTGGGCGGGAATGAGCCCCAGCATTTT. The chain uses TRBV12-3 or TRBV12-4 and TRBJ1-5; D call uncertain. This CDR3 region has 13 residues. V dropped 3 bases and J dropped 8 bases, with 11 bases sitting between them.

This clone showed up just a few times. The chain employs TRBV7-6 and TRBJ2-7, with 8 bases identical to TRBD1. V was clipped by 1 base and J by 5 bases; unmatched bases: 7. The germline CDR1 and CDR2 sequences are SGHVS and FNYEAQ. The CDR3 spans 15 residues. CDR3 nucleotides: TGTGCCAGCAGCTTAGGATCTTCGGACAGGGACGAGCAGTACTTC. Residues: CASSLGSSDRDEQYF.

The sample holds a few counts of this clone. This chain joins TRBV24-1 and TRBJ2-5; the D is unclear. The V and J ends lost 4 bases and 4 bases respectively, with 12 bases between them. Germline lookup yields CDR1 KGHDR and CDR2 SFDVKD. CDR3 length: 14 amino acids. The CDR3 here is CATSDRRLGETQYF. For the CDR3, the DNA is TGTGCCACCAGTGACCGGCGGCTGGGAGAGACCCAGTACTTC.

The chain links TRBV11-2 to TRBJ2-7; 7 nucleotides align to TRBD2. The CDR3 runs to 15 residues. CDR1 and CDR2 (germline): SGHAT, FQNNGV. V trimming: 7 bases; J trimming: 2 bases; junction bases outside the gene matches: 11. The chain's CDR3 is CASTKEGGLTYEQYF. Here the CDR3 DNA reads TGTGCCAGCACCAAAGAGGGAGGGTTGACCTACGAGCAGTACTTC.

A few counts support this clone. This chain connects TRBV19 to TRBJ1-6; D not certain. The V gene's germline CDR1 is LNHDA and CDR2 SQIVND (reference sequence). The CDR3 is 15 residues long. V shed 7 bases and J shed 6 bases, with 16 bases lying between them. CDR3: CASTPGNLGNSPLHF. CDR3 bases: TGTGCCAGTACCCCCGGGAACTTGGGTAATTCACCCCTCCACTTT.

The chain is built from TRBV12-3 or TRBV12-4 and TRBJ2-7, with D perhaps matching TRBD1 (6 bases). The CDR3 consists of 12 residues. V dropped 5 bases and J dropped 6 bases, with 11 bases sitting between them. In DNA, the CDR3 is TGTGCCAGCAGTACAGGGTTTAGCGAGCAGTACTTC. Amino acids: CASSTGFSEQYF.

This clone appeared a few times. The rearrangement joins TRBV7-9 to TRBJ1-3; D is unresolved. The V gene lost 1 base and the J gene lost 0 bases, with 7 bases spanning the gap. Germline values: CDR1 SEHNR, CDR2 FQNEAQ (reference sequence). The CDR3 length is 15 residues. The DNA for the CDR3 is TGTGCCAGCAGCTTAGTGACATCCTCTGGAAACACCATATATTTT. Protein sequence: CASSLVTSSGNTIYF.

The chain links TRBV9 to TRBJ2-1, with D possibly matching TRBD2 (7 bases). This CDR3 comprises 14 residues. Germline V gene data show CDR1 as SGDLS and CDR2 as YYNGEE. With 0 bases removed from V and 7 bases from J, the gap between germline ends came to 11 bases. As DNA, the CDR3 is TGTGCCAGCAGCGTAGCGGGGGGCGATAATGAGCAGTTCTTC. This encodes CASSVAGGDNEQFF.

V usage is TRBV6-5 and J usage is TRBJ2-1, with TRBD1 matching 10 bases. The V and J ends lost 5 bases and 6 bases, in that order; junction bases with no gene match: 7. The CDR3 covers 15 residues. Germline V CDR1 and CDR2: MNHEY, SVGAGI. The CDR3 nucleotides read TGTGCCAGCAGTACCCCCGGGACAGGGGTCAATGAGCAGTTCTTC. This sequence encodes CASSTPGTGVNEQFF.

This clone was detected only a few times. The rearrangement links TRBV30 to TRBJ1-6; 9 nucleotides align to TRBD1. This CDR3 contains 13 residues. Unmatched junction bases numbered 3, after V lost 5 bases and J lost 7 bases. CDR1 is GTSNPN and CDR2 is SVGIG in the germline V gene (reference sequence). In DNA, the CDR3 is TGTGCCTGGCGGGGACAGGGCAATTCACCCCTCCACTTT. Translated: CAWRGQGNSPLHF.

The chain couples TRBV5-5 to TRBJ1-2; D may be TRBD1 (5 bases). Per germline, CDR1 SGHKS and CDR2 YYEKEE (reference sequence). This CDR3 contains 13 residues. Trimming took off 4 bases at V and 6 bases at J, with 13 bases between the two ends. CDR3 sequence: CASSQGVWDGYTF. In DNA, the CDR3 is TGTGCCAGCAGCCAGGGTGTTTGGGATGGCTACACCTTC. The full variable domain, its missing parts supplied by reference TRBV5-5 and TRBJ1-2, is DAGVTQSPTHLIKTRGQQVTLRCSPISGHKSVSWYQQVLGQGPQFIFQYYEKEERGRGNFPDRFSARQFPNYSSELNVNALLLGDSALYLCASSQGVWDGYTFGSGTRLTVV.

The chain has TRBV10-3 and TRBJ1-1; the D gene is possibly TRBD1 (5 bases). The CDR3 consists of 11 residues. Germline assignment: CDR1 ENHRY and CDR2 SYGVKD. Trimming left V 4 bases short and J 7 bases short, with 7 bases between. CDR3 residues: CAISAGREAFF. The CDR3 nucleotides read TGTGCCATCAGTGCAGGGCGTGAAGCTTTCTTT.

This clone was found a few times. The chain employs TRBV28 and TRBJ2-2; 7 bases are a match to TRBD1. V was pared by 7 bases and J by 6 bases, with 11 bases of the junction left unmatched. CDR1 and CDR2 (germline): MDHEN, SYDVKM. The CDR3 is 15 amino acids. CDR3 loop: CASTLGGGAPGELFF. Written as DNA, the CDR3 is TGTGCCAGCACCTTAGGGGGCGGCGCACCCGGGGAGCTGTTTTTT.

V is TRBV28 and J is TRBJ2-2; 8 bases fit TRBD1. Germline assignment: CDR1 MDHEN and CDR2 SYDVKM. This CDR3 is built from 15 residues. The ends lost 6 bases at V and 3 bases at J; junction bases unmatched: 6. The chain's CDR3 is CASRRAGQDTGELFF. The CDR3 DNA follows: TGTGCCAGCAGACGGGCGGGACAGGACACCGGGGAGCTGTTTTTT.

This chain uses TRBV28 with TRBJ2-2; maybe TRBD1 (6 bases). Germline lookup yields CDR1 MDHEN and CDR2 SYDVKM. This CDR3 has 14 amino acids. Trimming took 6 bases from V and 4 from J, leaving 12 bases between them. The DNA of the CDR3 is TGTGCCAGCAGGGACAGCGTCGGCACCGGGGAGCTGTTTTTT. Translated, it gives CASRDSVGTGELFF.

J is TRBJ1-1 and V is TRBV10-3; 7 bases agree with TRBD1. The CDR3 runs to 13 residues. In germline, CDR1 is ENHRY, CDR2 SYGVKD. The ends lost 4 bases at V and 5 bases at J; junction bases unmatched: 4. The CDR3 nucleotides are TGTGCCATCAGTGGAGACAGGGAGACTGAAGCTTTCTTT. Amino acid sequence: CAISGDRETEAFF.

This clone was observed a handful of times. The chain employs TRBV30 and TRBJ1-5, with 10 bases that match TRBD1. The junction had 6 bases not matched to a gene; V was cut back by 2 bases and J by 5 bases. The CDR3 sequence is 15 residues long. CDR1 is GTSNPN, CDR2 SVGIG, per germline (reference sequence). CDR3 DNA: TGTGCCTGGAGTTTCCCGGGACAGGGGCATCAGCCCCAGCATTTT. This gives the protein CAWSFPGQGHQPQHF.

This clone has only a few counts. At one end, the junction sequence differs from germline, possibly due to a read error. The chain couples TRBV24-1 to TRBJ1-3, with no clear D. The CDR3 runs 13 residues. The germline V gene encodes CDR1 KGHDR and CDR2 SFDVKD. The chain's CDR3 is CAISPGTGNTIYF. The CDR3, as DNA: TGTGCCATCAGTCCGGGGACTGGAAACACCATATATTTT.

The V and J genes are TRBV21-1 and TRBJ1-3; TRBD1 reflects the table's D call only, with no check against the DNA. TRBV21-1 is a pseudogene segment. The CDR3 extends over 12 amino acids. CDR3 nucleotides: TGTGCCAGCGGGCTATCTGGAAACACCATATATTTT. This gives the protein CASGLSGNTIYF.

V and J are TRBV5-5 and TRBJ2-3; TRBD2 aligns across 13 bases. The germline CDR1 and CDR2 sequences are SGHKS and YYEKEE (reference sequence). V was pared by 0 bases and J by 0 bases, with 1 base of the junction left unmatched. The CDR3 extends over 17 amino acids. The CDR3 region is CASSLGLAGGSTDTQYF. The CDR3 coding sequence is TGTGCCAGCAGCTTGGGACTAGCGGGGGGAAGCACAGATACGCAGTATTTT.

This chain connects TRBV5-1 to TRBJ1-2, with 7 bases matching TRBD1. Germline V gene data show CDR1 as SGHRS and CDR2 as YFSETQ. Germline trimming cut 0 bases from V and 5 bases from J; bases unmatched to any gene: 7. The length of the CDR3 is 15 residues. The CDR3 DNA follows: TGCGCCAGCAGCTTGGAGCAGGGGGGAAGGTATGGCTACACCTTC. It translates to CASSLEQGGRYGYTF.

CDR3 in DNA: TGTGCCAGCAGCTTAGGGGCAGGGCCAGGAAACACCATATATTTT. This codes for CASSLGAGPGNTIYF. V gene TRBV7-9 combines with J gene TRBJ1-3; D perhaps matches TRBD1 (5 bases). V dropped 1 base and J dropped 4 bases, with 11 bases sitting between them. The germline CDR1 and CDR2 sequences are SEHNR and FQNEAQ (reference sequence). The CDR3 length is 15 residues.

The count of this clone is one. The J gene is TRBJ1-6, the V gene TRBV28; 9 bases align to TRBD1. J lost 7 bases, V lost 4 bases, and 5 bases had no gene match. Germline CDR1 MDHEN, CDR2 SYDVKM. This CDR3 has 15 residues. The CDR3 region has the DNA TGTGCCAGCAGTTCGGGACAGGGTGAGAATTCACCCCTCCACTTT. It encodes CASSSGQGENSPLHF.

V gene TRBV6-5 combines with J gene TRBJ2-3; TRBD1 matches 7 bases. Germline V gene data show CDR1 as MNHEY and CDR2 as SVGAGI. CDR3 size: 15 residues. Trimming removed 5 bases from V and 2 bases from J; junction bases left unmatched: 7. For the CDR3, the DNA is TGTGCCAGCAGTATGACAGGGACCCACACAGATACGCAGTATTTT. It is translated as CASSMTGTHTDTQYF.

The chain links TRBV6-5 to TRBJ2-3; D remains ambiguous. V was clipped by 2 bases and J by 0 bases, with 6 bases between them. Germline CDR1 and CDR2: MNHEY and SVGAGI. CDR3 length equals 14 residues. CDR3 DNA sequence: TGTGCCAGCAGTTACCAGAAAAGCACAGATACGCAGTATTTT. Translated: CASSYQKSTDTQYF.

The J gene is TRBJ1-1, the V gene TRBV6-2 or TRBV6-3; 10 bases agree with TRBD1. V lost 4 bases, J lost 2 bases, and 7 bases stayed unmatched. Germline lookup yields CDR1 MNHEY and CDR2 SVGEGT. The CDR3 length is 16 residues. The CDR3 region has the DNA TGTGCCAGCAGTTCCGACAGGGGGCGCCTAAACACTGAAGCTTTCTTT. Translating gives CASSSDRGRLNTEAFF.

V gene TRBV2 combines with J gene TRBJ2-5; TRBD1 is a possible D gene (6 bases). The V end lost 2 bases, the J end lost 5 bases, and 15 bases lay between the germline ends. CDR3 size: 15 residues. Looked up from germline, CDR1 is SNHLY and CDR2 is FYNNEI. For the CDR3, the DNA is TGTGCCAGCAGTGAAAGGGGTCAGGGGTCGGAGACCCAGTACTTC. It translates to CASSERGQGSETQYF.

This chain connects TRBV5-1 to TRBJ2-2, with TRBD1 as a possible D gene (5 bases). Looked up from germline, CDR1 is SGHRS and CDR2 is YFSETQ. The CDR3 covers 17 residues. V dropped 1 base and J dropped 3 bases, with 16 bases sitting between them. CDR3 loop: CASSLLRGQTDTGELFF. CDR3 sequence (DNA): TGCGCCAGCAGCTTGTTAAGGGGTCAAACTGACACCGGGGAGCTGTTTTTT.

This clone occurred a few times. The CDR3 here is CASTLTGAGNQPQHF. The CDR3 nucleotides are TGTGCCAGCACCCTGACAGGGGCCGGCAATCAGCCCCAGCATTTT. The chain is built from TRBV7-2 and TRBJ1-5; TRBD1 matches at 8 bases. The J segment lost 2 bases and the V segment lost 7 bases, leaving 7 bases of the junction unmatched. This CDR3 spans 15 amino acids. Germline V gene data show CDR1 as SGHTA and CDR2 as FQGNSA.